The entry that follows covers one T cell receptor beta chain sequence. What it recognizes is unknown. This sample was taken from a study of regulatory T cells in long-lasting Graves disease. Study-level findings and limits: Persistent patients shared fewer than 3,500 public clonotypes among themselves. Newly diagnosed patients shared fewer, at more than 750. Persistent-disease Graves' patients showed less TCR diversity than new cases. Persistent disease preferred TRBV28, TRBJ1-2 and TRBJ2-5; new disease, TRBV20-1 and TRBJ2-1.

Time point given: persistent/refractory GD, antithyroid drugs over 5 years with positive TRAb. RNA isolated from PBMCs was used to make the TCR library. Arm-PCR with iRepertoire HTBI primers amplified the CDR3 regions for these TCR beta libraries. In TCRdb, the multiplex PCR reads were re-called with MiXCR into one record per CDR3 protein. Seen here are under 500,000 distinct CDR3 sequences, less than 25% observed once, and the top ten hold roughly 20%. J was trimmed by 4 bases and V by 4 bases; bases with no gene match: 7. CDR1 is SGHAT and CDR2 is FQNNGV in the germline V gene. The CDR3 has 14 amino acids.

J is TRBJ2-7 and V is TRBV11-2; 7 bases are shared with TRBD2. The sample in question was peripheral blood mononuclear cells (PBMCs), obtained when the disease was refractory, from a patient treated with antithyroid drugs. The TCR was taken from a female donor with Graves disease. The CDR3 DNA follows: TGTGCCAGCAGCTCCGGCCTAGCGGAATACGAGCAGTACTTC. This encodes CASSSGLAEYEQYF.